Listed here are 9 T cell receptor beta chains from one sample, sequenced in a study of CXCR3-negative and CXCR3-positive naive CD8 T cells (dated by TCRdb to the late 2010s). Antigens for these TCRs are unknown. Data came from a NextSeq 550. The Human TCR Profiling Kit (MiLaboratory) was used to prepare UMI-labeled 5' RACE TRB cDNA libraries. The reads were reprocessed in TCRdb, with one entry per CDR3 protein sequence and no accompanying DNA. The table for this sample records about 98,000 distinct CDR3 sequences. The top ten clones comprise less than 1% of the sample. Summary of the overall study and its limitations: Compared with CXCR3-negative naive cells, CXCR3-positive naive cells had TRB CDR3s with higher hydrophobicity (lower Kidera factor 4), lower energy, and higher strength and volume indices.

The sequenced sample consisted of naive CXCR3+ CD8+ T cells from blood. Interpreted using the paper, the cell subset or site label stands for: CD45RO-CCR7+CD27+CD95- naive CD8+ T cells expressing CXCR3 (TNR3+). These receptors came from a human donor in good health. Some clones in this sample may be carry-over from other donors' samples.

The chain combines TRBV5-1 with TRBJ1-2. The CDR3 extends over 14 amino acids. Per the germline V gene, CDR1 is SGHRS and CDR2 is YFSETQ. This CDR3 is CASSLEGMIDGYTF.

This chain links TRBV5-1 with TRBJ2-7; TCRdb gives TRBD2 as the D gene, but with no DNA this cannot be confirmed. This CDR3 contains 14 residues. Germline CDR1 reads SGHRS; CDR2 reads YFSETQ. CDR3 amino acids: CASGGLAGGDEQYF.

This chain uses TRBV5-1 with TRBJ2-5. The CDR3 totals 16 residues. Germline assignment: CDR1 SGHRS and CDR2 YFSETQ. The CDR3 loop is CASSSDLFRRQETQYF.

The CDR3 sequence: CAATRTGEYSGNTIYF. This chain links TRBV28 with TRBJ1-3; without DNA, the TCRdb call of TRBD1 cannot be checked. Germline V gene lookup returns CDR1 MDHEN and CDR2 SYDVKM. The CDR3 is 16 amino acids.

The genes are TRBV5-1 and TRBJ2-2. Germline V lookup: CDR1 SGHRS, CDR2 YFSETQ. The CDR3 is 12 residues long. CDR3 residues: CATGFNTGELFF.

The chain recombines TRBV6-2 or TRBV6-3 with TRBJ2-1; TCRdb names TRBD2, which stays unverified in the absence of DNA. CDR3 length: 13 amino acids. In germline, CDR1 is MNHEY, CDR2 SVGEGT. CDR3 in amino acids: CASGTSVGNEQFF.

The chain couples TRBV28 to TRBJ2-2; TCRdb lists TRBD2, though no DNA is available to test this call. Germline lookup yields CDR1 MDHEN and CDR2 SYDVKM. The CDR3 covers 14 residues. The CDR3 here is CASSGEVGIGELFF.

V and J are TRBV12-3 or TRBV12-4 and TRBJ1-3; TCRdb gives TRBD1 as the D gene, but with no DNA this cannot be confirmed. This CDR3 region has 14 residues. CDR3 region: CASSGDRGGNTIYF.

The chain combines TRBV19 with TRBJ2-7; there is no DNA to check the TCRdb D call of TRBD1. Germline V CDR1 and CDR2: LNHDA, SQIVND (reference sequence). The CDR3 is 13 residues long. The CDR3: CASSPGPSYEQYF. The full variable domain, completed using reference TRBV19 and TRBJ2-7, is DGGITQSPKYLFRKEGQNVTLSCEQNLNHDAMYWYRQDPGQGLRLIYYSQIVNDFQKGDIAEGYSVSREKKESFPLTVTSAQKNPTAFYLCASSPGPSYEQYFGPGTRLTVT.